This T cell receptor beta chain was sequenced during a study of T cell repertoires in cytomegalovirus infection. Points from the study as a whole: There were carriers of CMV plus the relevant HLA, and cumulative public TCR beta family frequency identified them. The ex vivo response showed dominance by HLA-C-restricted CMV-specific TCR beta clonotypes.

This CDR3 comprises 15 residues. Germline V gene sequence: CDR1 SGHTA, CDR2 FQGNSA. V trimming: 2 bases; J trimming: 6 bases; junction bases outside the gene matches: 5. On this clonotype itself: Its specificity is not known.

TCRdb passed the reads through MiXCR, listing each CDR3 protein once. The sample has about 180,000 distinct CDR3 sequences; roughly 17% are singletons. Sequenced material: CD8+ T cells from PBMCs. The chain is built from TRBV7-2 and TRBJ2-2, with 8 bases fitting TRBD2. The TCR sequence derives from a human donor in good health (CMV status not recorded). Some clones in this sample may be carry-over from other donors' samples. CDR3 amino acids: CASSLQAGGAGELFF. For the CDR3, the DNA is TGTGCCAGCAGCTTACAGGCGGGGGGCGCCGGGGAGCTGTTTTTT.